The entry below describes one T cell receptor (beta chain). Its cognate antigen is unknown. This specimen comes from a study of vaccination effects on CD4 cells after COVID-19. The method was immunoSEQ multiplex PCR; TCRdb's version includes in-frame clones alone and lacks a portion of them. This sample carries about 54,000 clones, roughly 76% of them seen once, and the ten largest clones take approximately 20%. Antigen-specific CD4+ T cells were expanded (with viral peptide pools) by the ViraFEST assay ahead of sequencing. Upon completion of 10 to 11 days in culture, CD4+ T cells were isolated. Previously uninfected by SARS-CoV-2, the vaccine recipients also showed negative nucleocapsid antibodies. Some 2 million PBMC per well received 10 IU/ml IL-2 and 8 to 10 ug/ml peptides in culture. Germline V gene sequence: CDR1 GTSNPN, CDR2 SVGIG (reference sequence). V was trimmed by 2 bases and J by 4 bases, leaving 11 bases between them. There are 13 residues in the CDR3.

This clonotype was obtained from a human donor who received a COVID-19 vaccine. The input for sequencing was CD4+ T cells from PBMCs cultured with SARS-CoV-2 spike peptides, taken before COVID-19 vaccination. The chain links TRBV30 to TRBJ1-1; D unresolved. The CDR3 nucleotides read TGTGCCTGGAGTCGCCAGGTACGCACTGAAGCTTTCTTT. Translation: CAWSRQVRTEAFF.